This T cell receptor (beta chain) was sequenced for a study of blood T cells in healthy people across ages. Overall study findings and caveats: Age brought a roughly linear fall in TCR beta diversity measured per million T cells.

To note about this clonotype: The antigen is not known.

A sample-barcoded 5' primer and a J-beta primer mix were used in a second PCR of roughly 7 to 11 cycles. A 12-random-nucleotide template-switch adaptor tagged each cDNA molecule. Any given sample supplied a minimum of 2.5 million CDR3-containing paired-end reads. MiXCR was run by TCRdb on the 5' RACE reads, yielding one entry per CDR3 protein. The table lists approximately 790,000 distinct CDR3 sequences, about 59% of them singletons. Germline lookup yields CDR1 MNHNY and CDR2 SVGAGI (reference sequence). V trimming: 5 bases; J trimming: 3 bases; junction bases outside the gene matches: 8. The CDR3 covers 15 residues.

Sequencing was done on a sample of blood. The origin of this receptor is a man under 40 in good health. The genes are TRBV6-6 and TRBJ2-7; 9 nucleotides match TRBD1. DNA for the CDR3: TGTGCCAGCAGTCGACCCGGGACAGGGCACTACGAGCAGTACTTC. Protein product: CASSRPGTGHYEQYF.